One sample yielded the 15 T cell receptor beta chains listed below, sequenced in a study of cytomegalovirus exposure and HLA in healthy donors. PCR employed 60 Vbeta and 13 Jbeta primers. Measured with immunoSEQ multiplex PCR; TCRdb has only the in-frame clones, and not every one. The sample consists of some 140,000 clones, more than 75% of them appearing once. The sequenced sample was PBMCs. The receptor set was obtained from a man aged 25 to 40 in good health and CMV-seropositive.

The chain is built from TRBV5-6 and TRBJ2-5; TRBD2 might be the D (6 bases). The CDR3 sequence is 14 residues long. Trimming removed 0 bases from V and 5 bases from J, with 11 bases in between. Germline V CDR1 and CDR2: SGHDT, YYEEEE. CDR3 residues: CASSLAKAGETQYF. CDR3 bases: TGTGCCAGCAGCTTGGCCAAGGCGGGGGAGACCCAGTACTTC.

A single count supports this clone. The chain employs TRBV5-4 and TRBJ2-7, with TRBD1 identical over 12 bases. V lost 8 bases, J lost 7 bases, and 10 bases stayed unmatched. The CDR3 sequence is 14 residues long. Germline V CDR1 and CDR2: SGHNT, YYREEE (reference sequence). CDR3 amino acids: CASSQGQGAGEQYF. CDR3 nucleotide sequence: TGTGCCAGTAGCCAGGGACAGGGGGCGGGGGAGCAGTACTTC.

CDR3 coding DNA: TGTGCCAGCAGTTTATCCCACGGACTCGACGAGCAGTACTTC. Protein: CASSLSHGLDEQYF. The J gene is TRBJ2-7, the V gene TRBV6-6, with D maybe TRBD2 (5 bases). With 4 bases removed from V and 5 bases from J, the gap between germline ends came to 15 bases. From germline, CDR1 is MNHNY and CDR2 SVGAGI (reference sequence). The CDR3 runs 14 residues.

This clone has only one observation. This chain links TRBV7-9 with TRBJ2-2, with 9 nucleotides matching TRBD1. This CDR3 contains 19 residues. Germline CDR1 is SEHNR and CDR2 is FQNEAQ (reference sequence). The J segment lost 4 bases and the V segment lost 1 base, leaving 13 bases of the junction unmatched. The CDR3 DNA reads TGTGCCAGCAGCTTAGAATTAGGGGACAGGGCCTGTTGCACCGGGGAGCTGTTTTTT. It is translated as CASSLELGDRACCTGELFF. The variable domain in full, completed from reference TRBV7-9 and TRBJ2-2, reads DTGVSQNPRHKITKRGQNVTFRCDPISEHNRLYWYRQTLGQGPEFLTYFQNEAQLEKSRLLSDRFSAERPKGSFSTLEIQRTEQGDSAMYLCASSLELGDRACCTGELFFGEGSRLTVL.

The chain employs TRBV6-5 and TRBJ1-1; TRBD1 matches 11 bases. Germline lookup yields CDR1 MNHEY and CDR2 SVGAGI. The CDR3 extends over 13 amino acids. Trimming cost V 8 bases and J 5 bases; bases outside gene matches: 4. The CDR3 region is CASGTGGRTEAFF. The CDR3, as DNA: TGTGCCAGCGGGACAGGGGGAAGAACTGAAGCTTTCTTT.

This clone was recorded once. V is TRBV6-1 and J is TRBJ1-5, with D unresolved. Per germline, CDR1 MNHNS and CDR2 SASEGT. Trimming removed 5 bases at V and 11 bases at J, with 10 bases between. The CDR3 has 11 amino acids. CDR3 sequence reads: CASSYRGSQHF. DNA for the CDR3: TGTGCCAGCAGTTACCGAGGATCCCAGCATTTT.

The chain employs TRBV28 and TRBJ1-2; tentative D call: TRBD1 (5 bases). V lost 6 bases, J lost 6 bases, and 17 bases lay in between. Germline-derived CDR1 and CDR2 are MDHEN and SYDVKM. There are 14 residues in the CDR3. The CDR3 coding sequence is TGTGCCAGCAGCTCCCCCCCGCGGGGCCATGGCTACACCTTC. Translated, it gives CASSSPPRGHGYTF.

V and J are TRBV11-2 and TRBJ2-5; 10 bases map to TRBD2. The germline CDR1 and CDR2 sequences are SGHAT and FQNNGV. V gave up 1 base and J gave up 7 bases; unmatched junction bases: 9. The CDR3 totals 16 residues. In DNA, the CDR3 is TGTGCCAGCAGCTTAGGCTCTAGCGGGGGCGTTCGGACCCAGTACTTC. Translating it yields CASSLGSSGGVRTQYF.

V gene TRBV4-2 combines with J gene TRBJ2-2, with TRBD2 identical over 8 bases. CDR1 and CDR2 (germline): LGHNA, YNFKEQ. Trimming took 0 bases from V and 5 from J; bases not matched to a gene: 5. The CDR3 is 16 residues long. For the CDR3, the DNA is TGTGCCAGCAGCCAAGATCTGGCGGGGGGTACCGGGGAGCTGTTTTTT. Residues: CASSQDLAGGTGELFF.

The V and J genes are TRBV9 and TRBJ2-1, with D perhaps matching TRBD2 (6 bases). The CDR3 loop spans 16 amino acids. Trimming took 4 bases from V and 5 from J, leaving 19 bases between them. The germline V gene has CDR1 SGDLS and CDR2 YYNGEE. The CDR3 reads CASSSRGGMVDNEQFF. The CDR3 DNA reads as TGTGCCAGCAGCTCTAGGGGCGGGATGGTGGACAATGAGCAGTTCTTC.

The chain carries TRBV29-1 and TRBJ1-2, with 10 bases aligning to TRBD1. Per the germline V gene, CDR1 is SQVTM and CDR2 is ANQGSEA. The CDR3 contains 13 residues. Trimming removed 3 bases from V and 13 bases from J; junction bases left unmatched: 11. CDR3 DNA: TGCAGCGTTGATATAGTTAGGGACAGGGGTAGCACCTTC. Its protein product is CSVDIVRDRGSTF.

A few counts support this clone. The rearrangement joins TRBV30 to TRBJ2-3, with a tentative D call TRBD2 (6 bases). Germline CDR1 is GTSNPN and CDR2 is SVGIG (reference sequence). The V gene lost 6 bases and the J gene lost 5 bases, with 21 bases spanning the gap. The CDR3 length is 15 residues. In nucleotides, the CDR3 is TGTGCCTGCGGGCCGACGGGACTGCCCGAAGATACGCAGTATTTT. It is translated as CACGPTGLPEDTQYF.

This clone appeared a few times. The V gene is TRBV25-1, the J gene TRBJ1-1; 9 nucleotides align to TRBD1. Germline V gives CDR1 MGHDK, CDR2 SYGVNS. There are 14 residues in the CDR3. Losses at the gene ends were 3 bases for V and 6 bases for J; bases not matched to a gene: 5. CDR3: CASSDLGQGSEAFF. The DNA for the CDR3 is TGTGCCAGCAGTGATTTAGGACAGGGGTCTGAAGCTTTCTTT.

The chain uses TRBV7-2 and TRBJ1-1, with unresolved D. CDR3 length: 13 amino acids. The V and J ends lost 5 bases and 5 bases respectively, with 12 bases between them. Germline assignment: CDR1 SGHTA and CDR2 FQGNSA. The CDR3 spells CASSQERDTEAFF. DNA for the CDR3: TGTGCCAGCAGCCAAGAGCGGGATACTGAAGCTTTCTTT.

The genes are TRBV20-1 and TRBJ2-1, with unresolved D. The germline V and J ends were trimmed by 8 bases and 6 bases, with 11 bases remaining between them. The germline V gene encodes CDR1 DFQATT and CDR2 SNEGSKA (reference sequence). The CDR3 spans 11 residues. The CDR3 loop is CSPLRGNEQFF. Written as DNA, the CDR3 is TGCAGTCCCCTCAGAGGCAATGAGCAGTTCTTC.